A single sample is the source of the 20 T cell receptor beta chains below, sequenced in a study of blood T cell repertoires in COVID-19. Here immunoSEQ multiplex PCR was the method, and the copy in TCRdb shows in-frame clones only, minus some. Counted here are 200,000 to 250,000 clones, 85% to 90% occurring once; the ten biggest clones make up about 3%. Sequencing input: peripheral blood. These receptor sequences come from a man aged 55-75 years with acute or convalescent COVID-19.

The chain carries TRBV6-6 and TRBJ1-2, with D perhaps TRBD1 (5 bases). The V end lost 7 bases, the J end lost 1 base, and 19 bases lay between the germline ends. This CDR3 has 16 residues. The germline V gene has CDR1 MNHNY and CDR2 SVGAGI (reference sequence). The DNA for the CDR3 is TGTGCCAGCACCACCGGGAGGGGCCAGTTTAACTATGGCTACACCTTC. It codes for CASTTGRGQFNYGYTF.

This clone has just a few counts. The V gene is TRBV7-2, the J gene TRBJ1-5, with TRBD1 matching over 8 bases. This CDR3 spans 14 amino acids. V lost 1 base and J lost 7; bases outside the gene matches: 3. The germline gives CDR1 SGHTA, CDR2 FQGNSA. In nucleotides, the CDR3 is TGTGCCAGCAGCTTAGACAGGGGGTTCCAGCCCCAGCATTTT. This gives the protein CASSLDRGFQPQHF.

CDR3 in amino acids: CASSPEPGQVVSGELFF. The DNA for the CDR3 is TGTGCCAGCAGCCCGGAACCGGGACAGGTGGTATCCGGGGAGCTGTTTTTT. The V gene is TRBV5-4, the J gene TRBJ2-2; 8 bases are a match to TRBD1. This CDR3 spans 17 amino acids. J was trimmed by 6 bases and V by 4 bases; bases with no gene match: 14. Germline-derived CDR1 and CDR2 are SGHNT and YYREEE (reference sequence).

This clone was observed a single time. The chain couples TRBV5-1 to TRBJ1-1; 8 nucleotides align to TRBD1. The CDR3 is made up of 15 amino acids. V lost 7 bases and J lost 0; bases outside the gene matches: 8. Looked up from germline, CDR1 is SGHRS and CDR2 is YFSETQ. The DNA of the CDR3 is TGCGCCAGCCTTCAGGGGGCCGGGCTGAACACTGAAGCTTTCTTT. Its translation is CASLQGAGLNTEAFF. The complete variable domain, with remaining parts taken from reference TRBV5-1 and TRBJ1-1, reads KAGVTQTPRYLIKTRGQQVTLSCSPISGHRSVSWYQQTPGQGLQFLFEYFSETQRNKGNFPGRFSGRQFSNSRSEMNVSTLELGDSALYLCASLQGAGLNTEAFFGQGTRLTVV.

The chain carries TRBV18 and TRBJ2-7; 9 nucleotides agree with TRBD1. The V segment lost 4 bases and the J segment 0 bases; nucleotides outside the gene matches: 7. The germline CDR1 and CDR2 sequences are KGHSH and LQKENI. The CDR3 is made up of 16 amino acids. The CDR3 spells CASSLTPGQGSYEQYF. CDR3 DNA sequence: TGTGCCAGCTCACTTACTCCGGGACAGGGCTCCTACGAGCAGTACTTC.

The chain is built from TRBV7-6 and TRBJ2-5, with 8 bases fitting TRBD1. Germline V gene lookup returns CDR1 SGHVS and CDR2 FNYEAQ. The CDR3 is made up of 15 amino acids. V gave up 6 bases and J gave up 10 bases; unmatched junction bases: 16. The CDR3 DNA sequence: TGTGCCAGCAGTCTACGGACAGGGCCAGATCTGGGCCAGTACTTC. Its translation: CASSLRTGPDLGQYF.

V gene TRBV4-1 combines with J gene TRBJ1-1; 7 positions agree with TRBD1. From germline, CDR1 is MGHRA and CDR2 YSYEKL. This CDR3 region has 16 residues. The trim removed 1 base at V and 4 bases at J, leaving 9 bases unmatched. In nucleotides, the CDR3 is TGCGCCAGCAGCCAAGGAGGAGGGGGCAAGAGCACTGAAGCTTTCTTT. Residues: CASSQGGGGKSTEAFF.

Details on this clone: Other nucleotide sequences in the sample specify the same CDR3. The V call is TRBV4-3, the J call TRBJ2-2, with a possible D match to TRBD1 (6 bases). V gave up 1 base and J gave up 4 bases, with 7 bases separating them. The CDR3 sequence is 14 residues long. Germline lookup yields CDR1 LGHNA and CDR2 YSLEER. CDR3 protein: CASSQVGGTGELFF. Here the CDR3 DNA reads TGCGCCAGCAGCCAAGTAGGGGGCACCGGGGAGCTGTTTTTT.

This rearrangement joins TRBV2 to TRBJ2-1; tentative D call: TRBD1 (5 bases). V was shortened by 0 bases and J by 7 bases, with 13 bases between the two germline ends. There are 15 residues in the CDR3. The germline V gene has CDR1 SNHLY and CDR2 FYNNEI. Written as DNA, the CDR3 is TGTGCCAGCAGTGAAGCGCTTCAGGGTTGGAATGAGCAGTTCTTC. Translation gives CASSEALQGWNEQFF.

The chain couples TRBV25-1 to TRBJ2-7; TRBD2 is a possible D gene (6 bases). Per the germline V gene, CDR1 is MGHDK and CDR2 is SYGVNS. The CDR3 covers 14 residues. Trimming took off 4 bases at V and 4 bases at J, with 14 bases between the two ends. The CDR3 bases are TGTGCCAGCAGTGCCGGGGGAGTCCCTTACGAGCAGTACTTC. This encodes CASSAGGVPYEQYF.

This chain joins TRBV7-9 and TRBJ2-5, with TRBD2 as a possible D gene (6 bases). V was clipped by 4 bases and J by 7 bases, with 16 bases between them. Per germline, CDR1 SEHNR and CDR2 FQNEAQ (reference sequence). The CDR3 covers 14 residues. CDR3 DNA sequence: TGTGCCAGCAGCTCCTCTAGCGCTCGCGTGACCCAGTACTTC. Residues: CASSSSSARVTQYF.

V gene TRBV6-2 or TRBV6-3 combines with J gene TRBJ2-5; 11 nucleotides line up with TRBD2. This CDR3 spans 17 amino acids. CDR1 is MNHEY, CDR2 SVGEGT, per germline. The J segment lost 4 bases and the V segment lost 5 bases, leaving 12 bases of the junction unmatched. DNA of the CDR3: TGTGCCAGCAGTGGGCTACGTAGCGGGGGGGCCGGAGAGACCCAGTACTTC. Translation gives CASSGLRSGGAGETQYF.

The chain recombines TRBV5-1 with TRBJ2-5; D is perhaps TRBD2 (6 bases). Germline V gives CDR1 SGHRS, CDR2 YFSETQ. The CDR3 length is 14 residues. Trimming left V 0 bases short and J 3 bases short, with 9 bases between. Written as DNA, the CDR3 is TGCGCCAGCAGCTTGGAGACTAGGAAAGAGACCCAGTACTTC. Protein: CASSLETRKETQYF. Drawing the rest from reference TRBV5-1 and TRBJ2-5, the complete variable domain is KAGVTQTPRYLIKTRGQQVTLSCSPISGHRSVSWYQQTPGQGLQFLFEYFSETQRNKGNFPGRFSGRQFSNSRSEMNVSTLELGDSALYLCASSLETRKETQYFGPGTRLLVL.

The chain couples TRBV2 to TRBJ1-3, with D maybe TRBD1 (5 bases). The CDR3 covers 15 residues. Germline lookup yields CDR1 SNHLY and CDR2 FYNNEI. The V end lost 7 bases, the J end lost 2 bases, and 15 bases lay between the germline ends. In DNA, the CDR3 is TGTGCCAGCACCCTGGGTCCGGGGGCTGGAAACACCATATATTTT. Its translation is CASTLGPGAGNTIYF. Full variable domain (remainder filled in from reference TRBV2 and TRBJ1-3): EPEVTQTPSHQVTQMGQEVILRCVPISNHLYFYWYRQILGQKVEFLVSFYNNEISEKSEIFDDQFSVERPDGSNFTLKIRSTKLEDSAMYFCASTLGPGAGNTIYFGEGSWLTVV.

V is TRBV25-1 and J is TRBJ1-4, with D unclear. There are 15 residues in the CDR3. Germline V gives CDR1 MGHDK, CDR2 SYGVNS. The V end lost 10 bases, the J end lost 3 bases, and 18 bases lay between the germline ends. CDR3 protein: CATKQAGRANEKLFF. The DNA for the CDR3 is TGTGCCACTAAACAAGCGGGTAGGGCTAATGAAAAACTGTTTTTT.

This chain joins TRBV28 and TRBJ2-3; D gene ambiguous. The CDR3 covers 15 residues. Germline loops: CDR1 MDHEN, CDR2 SYDVKM. V lost 3 bases and J lost 4, with 14 bases in between. CDR3 loop: CASSFRPPGADTQYF. The CDR3 nucleotides read TGTGCCAGCAGTTTTCGCCCCCCAGGCGCAGATACGCAGTATTTT. Complete variable domain (other parts from reference TRBV28 and TRBJ2-3): DVKVTQSSRYLVKRTGEKVFLECVQDMDHENMFWYRQDPGLGLRLIYFSYDVKMKEKGDIPEGYSVSREKKERFSLILESASTNQTSMYLCASSFRPPGADTQYFGPGTRLTVL.

The chain carries TRBV2 and TRBJ1-2; 9 positions match TRBD1. The CDR3 extends over 15 amino acids. V lost 6 bases and J lost 4; bases outside the gene matches: 9. The germline V gene has CDR1 SNHLY and CDR2 FYNNEI. The CDR3 sequence is CASRAEQGAGYGYTF. CDR3 sequence (DNA): TGTGCCAGCAGGGCGGAACAGGGGGCGGGCTATGGCTACACCTTC.

J is TRBJ1-1 and V is TRBV2; 8 positions agree with TRBD1. This CDR3 contains 17 residues. The V gene end was trimmed by 5 bases and the J gene end by 0 bases; junction bases not matched to a gene: 11. The germline gives CDR1 SNHLY, CDR2 FYNNEI. This CDR3 is CASSLRQGRSMNTEAFF. The DNA for the CDR3 is TGTGCCAGCAGTCTGAGACAGGGGCGGTCAATGAACACTGAAGCTTTCTTT.

This clone was picked up a small number of times. The CDR3 loop is CARSLARQGCNQPQHF. CDR3 in DNA: TGTGCCAGAAGCTTAGCTAGACAGGGGTGCAATCAGCCCCAGCATTTT. The chain recombines TRBV7-5 with TRBJ1-5; whether TRBD1, the table's D call, matches the DNA was not checked. TRBV7-5 constitutes a pseudogene. The CDR3 loop spans 16 amino acids.

The chain links TRBV6-2 or TRBV6-3 to TRBJ2-5; no clear D gene. Between the trimmed V and J ends, which lost 4 bases and 0 bases, there was a span of 15 bases. The CDR3 length is 16 residues. Germline-derived CDR1 and CDR2 are MNHEY and SVGEGT. DNA of the CDR3: TGTGCCAGCAGTTTCGGCGGTTCCAAGTACCAAGAGACCCAGTACTTC. Its translation is CASSFGGSKYQETQYF.